One and the same sample provided the 3 T cell receptor beta chains below, sequenced in a study of blood T cell repertoires in COVID-19. Repertoires were generated with immunoSEQ multiplex PCR, while TCRdb's copy carries only in-frame clones and drops some. This table holds roughly 13,000 clones, roughly 90% found once. The sequenced sample was peripheral blood. The receptors come from a man older than 75 with acute or convalescent COVID-19.

This chain joins TRBV3-1 (or the pseudogene TRBV3-2) and TRBJ2-7; D is uncertain. The CDR3 covers 12 residues. The V end was cut by 4 bases, the J end by 0 bases, with 4 bases between. Germline CDR1 LGHDT, CDR2 YNNKEL (reference sequence). The CDR3 loop is CASSLLSYEQYF. For the CDR3, the DNA is TGTGCCAGCAGCCTTCTCTCCTACGAGCAGTACTTC.

V is TRBV24-1 and J is TRBJ2-1; the match to TRBD1 covers 8 bases. In germline, CDR1 is KGHDR, CDR2 SFDVKD. The ends lost 5 bases at V and 0 bases at J; junction bases unmatched: 5. The CDR3 consists of 16 residues. DNA of the CDR3: TGTGCCACCAGTGGTCCGGGACAGGACTCCTACAATGAGCAGTTCTTC. Protein: CATSGPGQDSYNEQFF.

The gene calls are TRBV19 and TRBJ2-5, with D tentatively TRBD1 (5 bases). Deletions cut 5 bases from V and 3 bases from J, with 13 bases between. Germline CDR1 LNHDA, CDR2 SQIVND (reference sequence). The CDR3 loop spans 14 amino acids. In DNA form, the CDR3 reads TGTGCCAGTAGTCAGGGTTTGGGAAAAGAGACCCAGTACTTC. As protein: CASSQGLGKETQYF.